This T cell receptor (beta chain) was recovered during a study of Tregs in tolerant kidney transplant recipients (dated 2019 in TCRdb). A note on the overall study: The transplants used related donors with nonmyeloablative bone marrow transplantation, and mixed chimerism in the human trials was transient. For 15 to 20 days, sorted recipient Tregs were cultured with IL-2 and irradiated activated donor B cells, with a restimulation on day 11. Once the B cell culture was finished, the cells were sorted into two populations: CD4+CD8-CD25+CD127- and CD4+CD8-4-1BB+CD40L-. Activated donor B cells were produced by an approximately 10-day culture on irradiated CD40L-expressing 3T3 cells in the presence of cyclosporin A and IL-4. Additional Treg samples were obtained from a roughly 3-day mixed lymphocyte reaction with belatacept, with some samples followed by a 5-day donor restimulation, before recipient CD4+CD25+CD127- cells were sorted. Antibodies distinguished recipient from donor cells when sorting primary belatacept mixed lymphocyte reaction cultures. TCRbeta sequencing was used in the study to identify donor-specific regulatory T cells before combined kidney and bone marrow transplantation, and the identified cells were then tracked after transplant. Broad study findings and their caveats: The most biologically relevant and donor-specific TCRbeta repertoire appeared to be identified by expanding Tregs with activated donor B cells. For some patients the PCR primers changed over time, which made it impossible to compare the samples from those patients at the nucleotide level. In tolerant patients, donor-specific Tregs expanded more than Tregs overall, which suggests antigen-driven rather than nonspecific expansion. Because only a small number of patients were included, the study had limitations, and the results will need to be validated in larger populations as well as under other immunosuppression protocols. Biological reproducibility was not directly addressed, though technical replication error appeared minimal.

In the paper's terms, the time point label means: blood sample drawn before combined kidney and bone marrow transplant. The patients were a few recipients of combined kidney and bone marrow transplants from the ITN036ST trial, and samples were available only from these trial subjects. Healthy control blood was separated into PBMCs by Ficoll density gradient and cryopreserved, and patient PBMCs were collected both before and after transplant. Remarks on this clone: There is no known antigen for this receptor. Within one base of it there is no much larger clone, and no base qualities were kept.

The germline ends are 20 bases apart after V is trimmed by 4 bases and J by 4 bases. From the cysteine through the phenylalanine, the CDR3 covers 17 amino acids. Only the CDR3 part of the read is kept: 51 bases, read in frame from the first base. CDR1 MDHEN and CDR2 SYDVKM were looked up in the germline V gene. For TCRbeta CDR3 sequencing, genomic DNA was extracted from sorted cells using the QIAGEN DNeasy Blood and Tissue Kit. High-throughput TCRbeta CDR3 sequencing, which included PCR amplification with bias correction and internal controls, was done commercially through immunoSEQ. Under the source paper's analysis protocol: A unique productive TCRbeta sequence was defined by the CDR3 nucleotide sequence when primers matched, and otherwise by the CDR3 amino acid sequence together with the Vbeta and Jbeta genes. A sequence counted as donor-reactive if, in CFSE-low cells, the sequence had a frequency of at least 0.01% and was expanded at least 5-fold compared with unstimulated cells. Jensen-Shannon divergence, calculated on the top 100 TCRbeta sequences ranked by frequency, was used to quantify repertoire divergence. For samples with multiple sequencing runs, sorting error was corrected separately for each run before the runs were pooled. Not all clones reach the TCRdb copy of this immuneACCESS table, which keeps in-frame sequences only. Checked studies attribute under half of the gap to unresolved V genes and leave the rest unexplained. V and J calls plus clone size are reproduced from that table; the DNA served to infer D and trimming. This sample is represented by 4,500 to 7,000 clones; 90% of them were singletons. The ten largest account for roughly 3.5% of the sample.

The rearrangement joined TRBV28 to TRBJ1-3; a confident D gene designation cannot be given. The TCR sequence derives from a human patient who received a combined kidney and bone marrow transplant. Source: Tregs from blood cultured with allogeneic cells, taken before the transplant. This receptor has the CDR3 CASSSAARMNSGNTIYF. The DNA sequence is TGTGCCAGCAGTTCAGCGGCCCGAATGAACTCCGGAAACACCATATATTTT.